This TCR beta chain was recorded in a study of T cells after yellow fever vaccination (dated by TCRdb to the late 2010s). With respect to the entire study: The SMART-Seq v4 Ultra Low Input RNA kit was used to prepare libraries from fractions with low cell numbers. Bulk TCR alpha and beta repertoires were sequenced longitudinally to track T-cell clones before and after primary and booster YFV17D yellow fever vaccination. Blood was collected at multiple timepoints before and after primary and secondary immunization, and bulk PBMC replicates and cell subsets were isolated. Two healthy male donors, one aged 18 to 30 and one aged 30 to 39 years, were included in the cohort.

The sample's treatment or condition, from its label and the paper: live attenuated yellow fever vaccine strain. Two biological replicates of bulk PBMCs were collected at each blood-draw timepoint. PBMCs were isolated from peripheral blood using a standard Ficoll-Paque protocol. TriZol was used to extract RNA from bulk PBMCs, CD4 and CD8 fractions, and dextramer-positive and dextramer-negative fractions. The CDR3 runs 16 residues from the cysteine to the phenylalanine. Only the CDR3 DNA stays, 48 bases, in frame from base 1. From a lookup of the germline V gene (reference sequence), CDR1 and CDR2 are SGHNT and YYREEE. The junction shows trimming of 0 bases on V and 4 bases on J, and the gene matches do not reach 7 bases of it. This clonotype showed up just a few times. What this receptor recognizes is not known. Base qualities are not provided; no much larger clone lies one nucleotide away. Broad study findings and their caveats: Because abundant contaminating clonotypes from the bulk population could be contained in FACS-sorted repertoires, computational filtering was required. Because the study included only two donors, the extent to which the findings can be generalized is limited. The secondary T-cell response was found to be weaker but faster than the primary response, with a peak reached on day 5 rather than on day 15. After the booster, most clones that had expanded after primary vaccination were detected again (approximately 95% of CD4 and roughly nine tenths of CD8), suggesting broad maintenance of memory. A small share of clonotypes was detected in both CD4 and CD8 compartments, with the overlap likely arising from convergent recombination.

TCR cDNA was synthesized by 5'RACE template switching, through which a universal primer site and unique molecular identifiers were introduced. Priming of cDNA synthesis was performed from both the TCR alpha and TCR beta constant segments. Two PCR steps were used to amplify libraries, with sample barcodes and sequencing adapters being added in the second step. Sequencing of libraries was done on Illumina HiSeq 2500 (2x100 bp) or NovaSeq (2x150 bp). On the study's bioinformatics: MIGEC was used to demultiplex reads and collapse the reads into UMI consensus sequences, and MiXCR was used for V(D)J alignment. Vaccine-responding clonotypes were identified with edgeR using replicate PBMC samples, with FDR below 0.01 and a log2 fold change above 5 up to day 15 being required. CD4 or CD8 identity was assigned to each bulk clonotype according to whether the clonotype was present at higher abundance in the sequenced CD4 repertoire or the sequenced CD8 repertoire. TCRdb trimmed public reads at Q25 via fastp, called clones via MiXCR and kept in-frame beta chains. All rows with the same CDR3 protein become a single entry with the most common DNA and genes. The V and J calls come from TCRdb's annotation, not from the publication. In all, the sample holds roughly 500,000 distinct CDR3 sequences, and under 25% of those were seen once. The biggest ten clones account for 13% to 15% of the sample.

Recombination connected TRBV5-4 to TRBJ2-1; 7 central bases correspond to TRBD2. The source of this sequence is a man aged 25 to 45 who received the YFV17D yellow fever vaccine. The sample in question was PBMCs, obtained 15 days after the yellow fever booster vaccination. The DNA sequence reads TGTGCCAGCAGCTTGGCCATGGCTAGCGGATACAATGAGCAGTTCTTC. Translated, this gives CASSLAMASGYNEQFF.